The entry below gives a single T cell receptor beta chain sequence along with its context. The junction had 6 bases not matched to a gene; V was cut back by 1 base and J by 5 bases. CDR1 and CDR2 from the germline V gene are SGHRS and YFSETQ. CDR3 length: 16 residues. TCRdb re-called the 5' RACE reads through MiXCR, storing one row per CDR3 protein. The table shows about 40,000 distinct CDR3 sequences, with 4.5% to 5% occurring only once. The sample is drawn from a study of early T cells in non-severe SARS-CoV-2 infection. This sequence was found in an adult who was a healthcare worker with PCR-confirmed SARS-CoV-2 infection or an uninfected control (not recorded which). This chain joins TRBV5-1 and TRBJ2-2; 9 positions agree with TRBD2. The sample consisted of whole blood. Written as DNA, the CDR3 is TGCGCCAGCAGCTTGTCCTCGGCGGGAGGGACCGGGGAGCTGTTTTTT. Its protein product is CASSLSSAGGTGELFF.